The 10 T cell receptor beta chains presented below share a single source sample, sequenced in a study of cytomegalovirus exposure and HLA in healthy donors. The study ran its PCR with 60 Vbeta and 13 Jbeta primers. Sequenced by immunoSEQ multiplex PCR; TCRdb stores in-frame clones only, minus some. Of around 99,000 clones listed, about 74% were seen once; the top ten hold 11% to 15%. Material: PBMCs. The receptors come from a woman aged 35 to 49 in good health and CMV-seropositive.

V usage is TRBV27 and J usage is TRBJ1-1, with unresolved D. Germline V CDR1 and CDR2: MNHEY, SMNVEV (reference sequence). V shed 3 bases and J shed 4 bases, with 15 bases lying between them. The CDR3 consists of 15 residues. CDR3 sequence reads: CASSLGIFGSTEAFF. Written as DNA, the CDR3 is TGTGCCAGCAGTTTGGGCATCTTTGGGAGCACTGAAGCTTTCTTT.

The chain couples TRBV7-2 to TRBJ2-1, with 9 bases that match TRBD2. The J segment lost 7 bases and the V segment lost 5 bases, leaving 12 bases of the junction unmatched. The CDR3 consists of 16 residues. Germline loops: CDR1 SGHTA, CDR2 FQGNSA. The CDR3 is CASSTLSRGGQNEQFF. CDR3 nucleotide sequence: TGTGCCAGCAGCACCCTCTCGCGGGGGGGCCAGAATGAGCAGTTCTTC.

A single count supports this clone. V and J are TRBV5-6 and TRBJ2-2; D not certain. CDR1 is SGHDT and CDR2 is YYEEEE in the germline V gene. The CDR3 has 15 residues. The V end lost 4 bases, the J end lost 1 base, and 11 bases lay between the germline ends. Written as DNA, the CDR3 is TGTGCCAGCAGCCTAGGCCCGATGAACACCGGGGAGCTGTTTTTT. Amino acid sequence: CASSLGPMNTGELFF.

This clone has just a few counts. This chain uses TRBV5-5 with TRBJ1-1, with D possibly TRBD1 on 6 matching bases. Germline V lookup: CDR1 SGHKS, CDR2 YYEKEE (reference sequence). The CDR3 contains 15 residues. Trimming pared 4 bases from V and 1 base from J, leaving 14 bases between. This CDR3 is CASSPAQGRNTEAFF. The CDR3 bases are TGTGCCAGCAGCCCCGCACAGGGTCGGAACACTGAAGCTTTCTTT.

CDR3 loop: CASSLGGDTEAFF. In nucleotides, the CDR3 is TGTGCCAGCAGCTTAGGTGGAGACACTGAAGCTTTCTTT. This chain uses TRBV7-9 with TRBJ1-1, with D hard to call. Germline CDR1 SEHNR, CDR2 FQNEAQ (reference sequence). The length of the CDR3 is 13 residues. V lost 1 base, J lost 3 bases, and 6 bases lay in between.

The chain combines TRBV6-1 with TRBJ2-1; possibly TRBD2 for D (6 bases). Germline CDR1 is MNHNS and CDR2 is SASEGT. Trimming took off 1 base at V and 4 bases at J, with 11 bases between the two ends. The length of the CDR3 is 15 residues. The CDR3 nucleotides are TGTGCCAGCAGTGAAGAAGCGGGCGGTTACAATGAGCAGTTCTTC. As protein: CASSEEAGGYNEQFF.

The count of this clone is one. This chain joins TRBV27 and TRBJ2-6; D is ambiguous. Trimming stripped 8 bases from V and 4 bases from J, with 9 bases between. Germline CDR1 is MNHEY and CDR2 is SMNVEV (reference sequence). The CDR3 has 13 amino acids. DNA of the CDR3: TGTGCCAGCGGAGCGCTAGGGGCCAACGTCCTGACTTTC. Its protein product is CASGALGANVLTF.

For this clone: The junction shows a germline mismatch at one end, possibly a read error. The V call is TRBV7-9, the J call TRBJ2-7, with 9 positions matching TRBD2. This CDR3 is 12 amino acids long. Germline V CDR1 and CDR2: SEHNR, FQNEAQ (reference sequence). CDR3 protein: CASSLGGTSSSF. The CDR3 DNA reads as TGTGCCAGCAGCTTAGGTGGGACTAGCTCATCCTTC.

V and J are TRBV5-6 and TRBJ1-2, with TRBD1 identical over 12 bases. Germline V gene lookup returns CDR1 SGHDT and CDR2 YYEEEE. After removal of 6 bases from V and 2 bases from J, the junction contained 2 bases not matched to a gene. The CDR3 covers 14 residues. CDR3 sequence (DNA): TGTGCCAGCAAGGGACAGGGGGCGAACTATGGCTACACCTTC. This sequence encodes CASKGQGANYGYTF.

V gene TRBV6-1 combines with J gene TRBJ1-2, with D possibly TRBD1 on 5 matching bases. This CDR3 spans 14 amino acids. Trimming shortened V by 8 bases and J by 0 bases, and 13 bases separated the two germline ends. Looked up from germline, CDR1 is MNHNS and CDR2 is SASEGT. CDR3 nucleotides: TGTGCCAGCCATAAGACAGCCACTAACTATGGCTACACCTTC. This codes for CASHKTATNYGYTF.